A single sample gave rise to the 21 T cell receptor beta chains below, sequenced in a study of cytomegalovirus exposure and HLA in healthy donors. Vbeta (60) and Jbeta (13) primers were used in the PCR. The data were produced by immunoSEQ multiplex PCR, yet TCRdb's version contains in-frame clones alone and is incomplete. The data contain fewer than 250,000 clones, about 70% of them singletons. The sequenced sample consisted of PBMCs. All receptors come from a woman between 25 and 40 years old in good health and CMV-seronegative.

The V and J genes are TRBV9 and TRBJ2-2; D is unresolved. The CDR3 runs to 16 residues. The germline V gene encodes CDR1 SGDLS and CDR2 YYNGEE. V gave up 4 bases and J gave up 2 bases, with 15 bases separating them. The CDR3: CASSPRRSGNTGELFF. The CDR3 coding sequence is TGTGCCAGCAGCCCTCGAAGGTCAGGAAACACCGGGGAGCTGTTTTTT.

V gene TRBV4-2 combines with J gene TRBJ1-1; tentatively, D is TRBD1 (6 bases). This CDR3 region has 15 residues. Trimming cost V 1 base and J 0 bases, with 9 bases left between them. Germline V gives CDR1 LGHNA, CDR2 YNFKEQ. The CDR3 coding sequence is TGTGCCAGCAGCCAAGCAGGGGAATTGAACACTGAAGCTTTCTTT. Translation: CASSQAGELNTEAFF.

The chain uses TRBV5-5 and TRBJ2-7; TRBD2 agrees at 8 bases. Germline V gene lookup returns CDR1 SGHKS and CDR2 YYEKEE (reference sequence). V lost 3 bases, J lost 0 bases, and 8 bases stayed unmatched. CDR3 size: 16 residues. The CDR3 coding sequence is TGTGCCAGCAGCTACCGACTAGCGTCGAGCTCCTACGAGCAGTACTTC. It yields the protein CASSYRLASSSYEQYF. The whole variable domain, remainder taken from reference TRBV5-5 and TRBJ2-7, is DAGVTQSPTHLIKTRGQQVTLRCSPISGHKSVSWYQQVLGQGPQFIFQYYEKEERGRGNFPDRFSARQFPNYSSELNVNALLLGDSALYLCASSYRLASSSYEQYFGPGTRLTVT.

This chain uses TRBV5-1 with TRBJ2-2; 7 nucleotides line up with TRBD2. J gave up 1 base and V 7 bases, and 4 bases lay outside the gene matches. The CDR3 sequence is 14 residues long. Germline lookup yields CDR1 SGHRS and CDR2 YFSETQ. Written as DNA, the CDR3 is TGCGCCAGCCAGGGAGGGATGAACACCGGGGAGCTGTTTTTT. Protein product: CASQGGMNTGELFF.

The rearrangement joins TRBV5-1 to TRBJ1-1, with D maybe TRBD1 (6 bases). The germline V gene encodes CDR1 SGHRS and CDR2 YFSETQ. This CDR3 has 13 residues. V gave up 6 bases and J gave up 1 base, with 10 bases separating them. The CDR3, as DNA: TGCGCCAGCAAGACAGGCCCGAACACTGAAGCTTTCTTT. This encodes CASKTGPNTEAFF.

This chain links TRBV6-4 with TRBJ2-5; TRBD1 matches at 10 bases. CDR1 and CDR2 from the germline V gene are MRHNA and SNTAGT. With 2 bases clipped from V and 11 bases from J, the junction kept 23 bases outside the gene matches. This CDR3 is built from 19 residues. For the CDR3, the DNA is TGTGCCAGCAGTGACGAGGAAAGGACAGGGGGGGGAAAGTATCGGGAGCAGTACTTC. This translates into CASSDEERTGGGKYREQYF.

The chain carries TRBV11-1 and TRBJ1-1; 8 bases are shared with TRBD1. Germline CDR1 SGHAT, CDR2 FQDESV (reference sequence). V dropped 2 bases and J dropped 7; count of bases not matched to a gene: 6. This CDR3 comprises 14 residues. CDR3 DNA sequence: TGTGCCAGCAGCTTATTATCAGGGGGCAGTGAAGCTTTCTTT. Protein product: CASSLLSGGSEAFF.

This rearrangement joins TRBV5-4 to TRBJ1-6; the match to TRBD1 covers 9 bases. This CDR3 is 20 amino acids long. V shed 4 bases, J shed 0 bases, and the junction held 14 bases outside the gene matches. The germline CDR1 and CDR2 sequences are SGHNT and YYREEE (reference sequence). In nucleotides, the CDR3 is TGTGCCAGCAGCCACATGACCGGGACAGGGTTCGGCTCCTATAATTCACCCCTCCACTTT. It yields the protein CASSHMTGTGFGSYNSPLHF.

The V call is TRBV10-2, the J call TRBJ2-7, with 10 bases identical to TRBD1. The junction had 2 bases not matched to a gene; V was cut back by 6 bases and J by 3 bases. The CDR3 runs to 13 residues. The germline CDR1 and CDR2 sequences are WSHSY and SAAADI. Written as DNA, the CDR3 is TGCGCCAGCAGGGGGACAGGGGTCTACGAGCAGTACTTC. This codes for CASRGTGVYEQYF.

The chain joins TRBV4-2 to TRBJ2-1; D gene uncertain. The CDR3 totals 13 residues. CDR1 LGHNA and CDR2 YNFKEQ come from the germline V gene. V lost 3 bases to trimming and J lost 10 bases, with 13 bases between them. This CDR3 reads CASSQQISAEQFF. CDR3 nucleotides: TGTGCCAGCAGCCAGCAAATTTCCGCGGAGCAGTTCTTC.

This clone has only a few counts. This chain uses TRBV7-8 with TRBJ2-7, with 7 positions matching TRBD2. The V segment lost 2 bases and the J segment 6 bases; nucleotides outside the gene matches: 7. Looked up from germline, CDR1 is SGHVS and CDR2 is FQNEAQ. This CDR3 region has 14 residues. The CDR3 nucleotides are TGTGCCAGCAGCTTAAGCGGGGCTGGGGGCGAGCAGTACTTC. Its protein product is CASSLSGAGGEQYF. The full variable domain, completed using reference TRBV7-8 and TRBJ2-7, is GAGVSQSPRYKVAKRGQDVALRCDPISGHVSLFWYQQALGQGPEFLTYFQNEAQLDKSGLPSDRFFAERPEGSVSTLKIQRTQQEDSAVYLCASSLSGAGGEQYFGPGTRLTVT.

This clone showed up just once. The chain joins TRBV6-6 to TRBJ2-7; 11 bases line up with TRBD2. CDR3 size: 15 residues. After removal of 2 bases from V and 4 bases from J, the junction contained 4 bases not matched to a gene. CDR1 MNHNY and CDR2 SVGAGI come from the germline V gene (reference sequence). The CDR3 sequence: CASSYGTSGLYEQYF. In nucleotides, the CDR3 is TGTGCCAGCAGTTACGGGACTAGCGGTCTTTACGAGCAGTACTTC.

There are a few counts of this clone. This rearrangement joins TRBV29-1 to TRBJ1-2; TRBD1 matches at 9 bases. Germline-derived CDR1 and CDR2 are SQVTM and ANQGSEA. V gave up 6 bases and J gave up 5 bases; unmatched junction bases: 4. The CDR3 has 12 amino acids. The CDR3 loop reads CSVQGALYGYTF. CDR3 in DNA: TGCAGCGTACAGGGGGCCTTGTATGGCTACACCTTC.

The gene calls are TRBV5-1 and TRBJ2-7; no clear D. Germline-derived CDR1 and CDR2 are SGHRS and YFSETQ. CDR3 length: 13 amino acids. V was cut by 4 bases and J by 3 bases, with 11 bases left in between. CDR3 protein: CASSLPPFYEQYF. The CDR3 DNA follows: TGCGCCAGCAGCCTCCCTCCCTTCTACGAGCAGTACTTC. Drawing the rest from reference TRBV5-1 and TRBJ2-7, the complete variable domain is KAGVTQTPRYLIKTRGQQVTLSCSPISGHRSVSWYQQTPGQGLQFLFEYFSETQRNKGNFPGRFSGRQFSNSRSEMNVSTLELGDSALYLCASSLPPFYEQYFGPGTRLTVT.

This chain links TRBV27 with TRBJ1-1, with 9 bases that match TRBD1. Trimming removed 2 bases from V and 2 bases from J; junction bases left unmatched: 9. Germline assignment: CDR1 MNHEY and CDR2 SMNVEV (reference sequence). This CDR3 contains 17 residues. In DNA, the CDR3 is TGTGCCAGCAGTTTAACGGGGGGGACAGGGAGTAACACTGAAGCTTTCTTT. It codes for CASSLTGGTGSNTEAFF.

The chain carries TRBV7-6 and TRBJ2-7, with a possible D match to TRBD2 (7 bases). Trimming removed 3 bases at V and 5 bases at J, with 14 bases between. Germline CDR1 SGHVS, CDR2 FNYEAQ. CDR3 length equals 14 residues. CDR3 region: CASSLGGGVNEQYF. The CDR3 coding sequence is TGTGCCAGCAGCTTGGGAGGGGGAGTTAACGAGCAGTACTTC.

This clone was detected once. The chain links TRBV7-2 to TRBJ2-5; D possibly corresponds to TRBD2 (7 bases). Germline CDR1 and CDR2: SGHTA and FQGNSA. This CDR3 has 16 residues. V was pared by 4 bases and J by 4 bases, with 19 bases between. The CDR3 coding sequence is TGTGCCAGCAGCTCATTTGAGGGGGGGGCGATAGAGACCCAGTACTTC. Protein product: CASSSFEGGAIETQYF.

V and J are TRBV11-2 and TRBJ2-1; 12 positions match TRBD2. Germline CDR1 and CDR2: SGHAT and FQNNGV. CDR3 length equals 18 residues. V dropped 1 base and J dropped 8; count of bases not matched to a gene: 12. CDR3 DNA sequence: TGTGCCAGCAGCTTAGTTCCCGGACAGACTAGCGGGAGAGATGAGCAGTTCTTC. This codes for CASSLVPGQTSGRDEQFF.

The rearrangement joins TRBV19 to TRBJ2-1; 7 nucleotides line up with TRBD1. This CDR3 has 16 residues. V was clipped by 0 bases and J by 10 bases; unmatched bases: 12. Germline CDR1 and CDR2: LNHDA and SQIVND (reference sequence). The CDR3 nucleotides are TGTGCCAGTAGTATAGACCAAGGGGGCGTAACGGGAGAGCAGTTCTTC. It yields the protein CASSIDQGGVTGEQFF.

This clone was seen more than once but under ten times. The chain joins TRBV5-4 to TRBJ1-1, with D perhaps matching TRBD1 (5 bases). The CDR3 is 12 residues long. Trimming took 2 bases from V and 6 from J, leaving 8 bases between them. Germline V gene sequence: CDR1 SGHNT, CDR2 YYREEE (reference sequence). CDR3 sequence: CASSLGRAEAFF. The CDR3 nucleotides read TGTGCCAGCAGCTTAGGCAGGGCTGAAGCTTTCTTT. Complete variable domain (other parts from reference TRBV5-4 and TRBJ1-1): ETGVTQSPTHLIKTRGQQVTLRCSSQSGHNTVSWYQQALGQGPQFIFQYYREEENGRGNFPPRFSGLQFPNYSSELNVNALELDDSALYLCASSLGRAEAFFGQGTRLTVV.

The CDR3 region has the DNA TGTGCCAGCAGCGGGGGGCGTCCCCCCTACGAGCAGTACTTC. This sequence encodes CASSGGRPPYEQYF. This chain connects TRBV9 to TRBJ2-7, with D perhaps TRBD1 (6 bases). Germline V gene data show CDR1 as SGDLS and CDR2 as YYNGEE. V dropped 3 bases and J dropped 2 bases, with 12 bases sitting between them. The CDR3 consists of 14 residues.